This T cell receptor beta chain is drawn from a study of CD39 and CD103 CD8 tumor-infiltrating T cells. Trimming cost V 6 bases and J 7 bases, with 18 bases left between them. CDR1 and CDR2 from the germline V gene are SNHLY and FYNNEI. This CDR3 contains 15 residues. Using immunoSEQ multiplex PCR, the repertoire was profiled, and TCRdb retains in-frame clones only, with some absent. The sample has under 20,000 clones, just over 90% seen once. The chain employs TRBV2 and TRBJ1-4; D is unclear. This sequence originates from a human donor with head and neck squamous cell carcinoma. The specimen sequenced was CD8+ T cells sorted from blood. Subset described: total memory CD8 T cells (CD45RA-CCR7+/-) from blood or uninvolved lymph node. Here the CDR3 DNA reads TGTGCCAGCAGGGTTTCAATAATTGCTGGTGAAAAACTGTTTTTT. This translates into CASRVSIIAGEKLFF.